Shown below are 7 T cell receptor beta chains from a single sample sequenced in a study of technical replicates of blood from several donors. The table came from immunoSEQ multiplex PCR; TCRdb's copy has only in-frame clones and leaves some out. The sample carries around 70,000 clones, roughly 93% recorded once. Sequencing was performed on T cells isolated from PBMCs. These receptors were collected from a human donor in good health.

This clone was observed a few times. V is TRBV2 and J is TRBJ1-1; no clear D. The germline V and J ends were trimmed by 4 bases and 9 bases, with 3 bases remaining between them. CDR1 and CDR2 from the germline V gene are SNHLY and FYNNEI. The CDR3 is made up of 9 amino acids. This chain's CDR3 is CASSAKAFF. CDR3 DNA sequence: TGTGCCAGCAGTGCCAAAGCTTTCTTT.

The rearrangement uses TRBV28 and TRBJ2-7, with 8 bases that match TRBD2. CDR1 MDHEN and CDR2 SYDVKM come from the germline V gene. The CDR3 is 13 residues long. With 5 bases clipped from V and 6 bases from J, the junction kept 6 bases outside the gene matches. In DNA form, the CDR3 reads TGTGCCAGCAGTACGGGACTAGTGATCGAGCAGTACTTC. Amino acids: CASSTGLVIEQYF.

The chain employs TRBV5-4 and TRBJ2-3; 7 nucleotides agree with TRBD1. Unmatched junction bases numbered 3, after V lost 0 bases and J lost 2 bases. Germline CDR1 reads SGHNT; CDR2 reads YYREEE (reference sequence). The CDR3 is 15 amino acids. The CDR3, as DNA: TGTGCCAGCAGCTTGGGCAGGGGGTTCACAGATACGCAGTATTTT. It yields the protein CASSLGRGFTDTQYF.

The chain couples TRBV6-5 to TRBJ1-1; 8 bases agree with TRBD1. V trimming: 5 bases; J trimming: 1 base; junction bases outside the gene matches: 6. Germline V gene sequence: CDR1 MNHEY, CDR2 SVGAGI. CDR3 size: 15 residues. The CDR3 sequence: CASSVVTGGNTEAFF. CDR3 bases: TGTGCCAGCAGTGTCGTAACAGGGGGGAACACTGAAGCTTTCTTT.

The sample holds one count of this clone. The chain carries TRBV2 and TRBJ1-5, with 9 positions matching TRBD1. With V trimmed by 1 base and J by 3 bases, 7 bases remained unmatched. Germline lookup yields CDR1 SNHLY and CDR2 FYNNEI. This CDR3 has 17 amino acids. The CDR3 sequence: CASSEVMTGGFNQPQHF. In nucleotides, the CDR3 is TGTGCCAGCAGTGAAGTTATGACAGGGGGATTCAATCAGCCCCAGCATTTT.

CDR3 nucleotides: TGTGCCAGCAGCCGCGACAGGGTGACTAATGAAAAACTGTTTTTT. Its translation is CASSRDRVTNEKLFF. This chain connects TRBV7-2 to TRBJ1-4; 7 nucleotides align to TRBD1. This CDR3 is built from 15 residues. V trimming: 5 bases; J trimming: 2 bases; junction bases outside the gene matches: 5. Germline CDR1 reads SGHTA; CDR2 reads FQGNSA.

This chain joins TRBV27 and TRBJ2-5; 7 nucleotides align to TRBD2. This CDR3 region has 14 residues. CDR1 is MNHEY, CDR2 SMNVEV, per germline (reference sequence). The trim removed 5 bases at V and 7 bases at J, leaving 10 bases unmatched. CDR3 DNA: TGTGCCAGCAGTCGGGACTACCAAACGGGGACCCAGTACTTC. Encoded protein: CASSRDYQTGTQYF.